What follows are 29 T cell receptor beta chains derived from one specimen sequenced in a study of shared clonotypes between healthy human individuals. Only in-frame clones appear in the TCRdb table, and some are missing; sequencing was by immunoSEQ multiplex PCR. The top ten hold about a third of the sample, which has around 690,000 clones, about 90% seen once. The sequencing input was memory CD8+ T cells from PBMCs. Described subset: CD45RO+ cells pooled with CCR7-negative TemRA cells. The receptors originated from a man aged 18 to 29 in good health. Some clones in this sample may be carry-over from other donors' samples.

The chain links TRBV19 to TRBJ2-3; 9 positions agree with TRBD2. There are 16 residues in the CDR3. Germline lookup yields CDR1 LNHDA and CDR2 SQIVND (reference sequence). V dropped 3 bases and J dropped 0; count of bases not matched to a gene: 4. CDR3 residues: CASSIGTSRSTDTQYF. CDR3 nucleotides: TGTGCCAGTAGTATTGGGACTAGCAGAAGCACAGATACGCAGTATTTT.

CDR3 sequence reads: CASSAPRGVQYF. As DNA, the CDR3 is TGTGCCAGCAGCGCCCCCCGCGGTGTTCAGTATTTT. The chain links TRBV11-3 to TRBJ2-3; D uncertain. V gave up 5 bases and J gave up 12 bases, with 15 bases separating them. CDR1 SGHNT and CDR2 YENEEA come from the germline V gene. This CDR3 region has 12 residues.

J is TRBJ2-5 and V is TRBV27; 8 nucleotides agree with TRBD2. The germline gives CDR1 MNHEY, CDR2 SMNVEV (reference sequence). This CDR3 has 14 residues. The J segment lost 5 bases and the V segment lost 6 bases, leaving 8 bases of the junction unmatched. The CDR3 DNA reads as TGTGCCAGCAGGTCCGGGGGGGCTCTGGAGACCCAGTACTTC. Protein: CASRSGGALETQYF.

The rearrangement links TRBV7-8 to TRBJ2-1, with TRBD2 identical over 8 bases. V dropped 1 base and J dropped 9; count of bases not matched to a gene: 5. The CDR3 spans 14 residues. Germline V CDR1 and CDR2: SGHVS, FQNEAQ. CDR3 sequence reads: CASSLGAGAGEQFF. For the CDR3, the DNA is TGTGCCAGCAGCTTAGGAGCGGGAGCGGGTGAGCAGTTCTTC. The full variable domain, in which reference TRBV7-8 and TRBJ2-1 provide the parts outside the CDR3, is GAGVSQSPRYKVAKRGQDVALRCDPISGHVSLFWYQQALGQGPEFLTYFQNEAQLDKSGLPSDRFFAERPEGSVSTLKIQRTQQEDSAVYLCASSLGAGAGEQFFGPGTRLTVL.

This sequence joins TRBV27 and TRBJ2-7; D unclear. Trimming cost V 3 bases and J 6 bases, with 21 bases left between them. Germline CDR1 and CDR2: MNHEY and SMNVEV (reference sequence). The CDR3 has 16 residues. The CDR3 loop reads CASSLDPLSGVGEQYF. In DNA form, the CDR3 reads TGTGCCAGCAGTTTGGATCCTTTGTCGGGCGTGGGCGAGCAGTACTTC.

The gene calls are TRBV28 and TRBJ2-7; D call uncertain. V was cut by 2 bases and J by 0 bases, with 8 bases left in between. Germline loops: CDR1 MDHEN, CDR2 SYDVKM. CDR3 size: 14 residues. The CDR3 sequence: CASSLAVSSYEQYF. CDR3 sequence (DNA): TGTGCCAGCAGTTTAGCGGTGAGCTCCTACGAGCAGTACTTC. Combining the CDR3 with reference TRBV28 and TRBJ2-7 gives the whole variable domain DVKVTQSSRYLVKRTGEKVFLECVQDMDHENMFWYRQDPGLGLRLIYFSYDVKMKEKGDIPEGYSVSREKKERFSLILESASTNQTSMYLCASSLAVSSYEQYFGPGTRLTVT.

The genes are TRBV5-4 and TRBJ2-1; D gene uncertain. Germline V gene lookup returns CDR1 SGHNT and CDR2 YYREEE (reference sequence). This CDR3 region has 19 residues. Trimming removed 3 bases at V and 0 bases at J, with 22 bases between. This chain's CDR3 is CASSWQRGPVLVSYNEQFF. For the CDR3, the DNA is TGTGCCAGCAGCTGGCAACGTGGGCCCGTCCTTGTCTCCTACAATGAGCAGTTCTTC.

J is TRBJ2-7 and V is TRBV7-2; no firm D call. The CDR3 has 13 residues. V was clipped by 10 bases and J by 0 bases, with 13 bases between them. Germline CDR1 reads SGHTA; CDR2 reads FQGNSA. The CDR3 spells CATQVTASYEQYF. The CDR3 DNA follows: TGTGCCACCCAAGTGACGGCCTCCTACGAGCAGTACTTC.

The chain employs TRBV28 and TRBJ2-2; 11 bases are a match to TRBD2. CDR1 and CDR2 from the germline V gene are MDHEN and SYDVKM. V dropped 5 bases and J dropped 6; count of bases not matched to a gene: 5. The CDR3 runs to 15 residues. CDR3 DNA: TGTGCCAGCAGTATTAGCGGGAGGGCCCCCGGGGAGCTGTTTTTT. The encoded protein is CASSISGRAPGELFF.

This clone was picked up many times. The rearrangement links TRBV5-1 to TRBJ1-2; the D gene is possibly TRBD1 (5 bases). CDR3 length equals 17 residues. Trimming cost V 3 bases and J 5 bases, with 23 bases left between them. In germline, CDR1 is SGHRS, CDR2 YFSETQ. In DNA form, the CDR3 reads TGCGCCAGCAGCTACGGTAACCCCCGACTGGGGGGATATGGCTACACCTTC. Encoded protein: CASSYGNPRLGGYGYTF. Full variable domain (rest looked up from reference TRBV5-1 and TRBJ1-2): KAGVTQTPRYLIKTRGQQVTLSCSPISGHRSVSWYQQTPGQGLQFLFEYFSETQRNKGNFPGRFSGRQFSNSRSEMNVSTLELGDSALYLCASSYGNPRLGGYGYTFGSGTRLTVV.

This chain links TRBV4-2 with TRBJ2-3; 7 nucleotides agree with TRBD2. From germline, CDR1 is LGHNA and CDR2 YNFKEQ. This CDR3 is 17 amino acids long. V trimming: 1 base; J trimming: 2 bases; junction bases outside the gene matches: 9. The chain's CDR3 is CASSQVQASGYTDTQYF. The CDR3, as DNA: TGTGCCAGCAGCCAAGTGCAAGCTAGCGGATACACAGATACGCAGTATTTT.

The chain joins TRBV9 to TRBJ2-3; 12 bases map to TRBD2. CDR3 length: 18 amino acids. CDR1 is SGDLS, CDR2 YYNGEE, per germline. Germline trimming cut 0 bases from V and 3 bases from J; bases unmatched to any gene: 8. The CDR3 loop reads CASSVEMLGTSGTDTQYF. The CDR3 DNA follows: TGTGCCAGCAGCGTAGAGATGTTAGGGACTAGCGGGACAGATACGCAGTATTTT.

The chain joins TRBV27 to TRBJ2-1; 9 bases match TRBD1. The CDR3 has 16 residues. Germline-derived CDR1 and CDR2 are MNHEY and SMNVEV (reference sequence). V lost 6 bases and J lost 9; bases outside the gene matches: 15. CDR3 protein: CASRRSPRDRDGEQFF. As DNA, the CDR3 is TGTGCCAGCAGACGATCGCCCCGGGACAGGGACGGTGAGCAGTTCTTC.

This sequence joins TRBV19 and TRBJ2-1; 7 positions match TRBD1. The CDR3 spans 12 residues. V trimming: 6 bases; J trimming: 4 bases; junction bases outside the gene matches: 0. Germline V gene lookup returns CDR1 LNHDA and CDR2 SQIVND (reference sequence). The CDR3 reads CASRQGYNEQFF. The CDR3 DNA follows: TGTGCCAGTAGACAGGGGTACAATGAGCAGTTCTTC.

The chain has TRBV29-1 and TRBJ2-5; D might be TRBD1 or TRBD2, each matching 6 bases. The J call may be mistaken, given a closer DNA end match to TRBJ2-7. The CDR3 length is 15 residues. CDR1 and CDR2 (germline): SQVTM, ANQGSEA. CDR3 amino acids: CSVRGGGKNSYEQYF. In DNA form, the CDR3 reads TGCAGCGTTCGAGGAGGGGGTAAGAACTCCTACGAGCAGTACTTC.

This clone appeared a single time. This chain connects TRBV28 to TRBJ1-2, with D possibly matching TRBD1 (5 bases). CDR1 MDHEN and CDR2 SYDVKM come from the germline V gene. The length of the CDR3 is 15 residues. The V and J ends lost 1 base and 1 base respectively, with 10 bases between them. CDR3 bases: TGTGCCAGCAGTTTATTCGACAGCTTTAACTATGGCTACACCTTC. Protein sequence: CASSLFDSFNYGYTF.

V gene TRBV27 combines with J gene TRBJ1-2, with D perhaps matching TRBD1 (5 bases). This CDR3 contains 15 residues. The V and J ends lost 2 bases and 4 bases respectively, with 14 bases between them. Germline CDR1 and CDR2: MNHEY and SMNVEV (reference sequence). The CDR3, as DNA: TGTGCCAGCAGTTTAAAGGGGCGCGGGTTCTATGGCTACACCTTC. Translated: CASSLKGRGFYGYTF.

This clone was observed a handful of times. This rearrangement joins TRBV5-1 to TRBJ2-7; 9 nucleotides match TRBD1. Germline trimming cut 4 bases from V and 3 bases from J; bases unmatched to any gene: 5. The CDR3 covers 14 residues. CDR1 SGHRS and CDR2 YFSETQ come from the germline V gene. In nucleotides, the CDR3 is TGCGCCAGCAGCACCGGGACAGGGTACTACGAGCAGTACTTC. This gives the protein CASSTGTGYYEQYF.

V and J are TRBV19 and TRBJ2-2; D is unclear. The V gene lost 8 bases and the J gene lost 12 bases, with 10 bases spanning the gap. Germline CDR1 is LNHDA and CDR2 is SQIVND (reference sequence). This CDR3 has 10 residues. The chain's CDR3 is CASRLGQLFF. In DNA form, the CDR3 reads TGTGCCAGTCGCCTCGGACAGCTGTTTTTT.

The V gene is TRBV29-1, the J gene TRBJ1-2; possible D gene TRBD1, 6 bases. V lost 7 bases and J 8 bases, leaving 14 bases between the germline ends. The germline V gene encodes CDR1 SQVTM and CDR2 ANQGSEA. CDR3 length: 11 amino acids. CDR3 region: CSASGGRGYTF. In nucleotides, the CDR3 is TGCAGCGCCTCGGGGGGCCGGGGCTACACCTTC.

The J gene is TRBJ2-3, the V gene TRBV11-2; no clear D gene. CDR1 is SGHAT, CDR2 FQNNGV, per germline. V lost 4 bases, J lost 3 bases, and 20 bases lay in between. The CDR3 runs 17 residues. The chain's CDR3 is CASSSPLGSQRTDTQYF. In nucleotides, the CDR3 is TGTGCCAGCAGCTCCCCCCTGGGGTCTCAGAGAACAGATACGCAGTATTTT.

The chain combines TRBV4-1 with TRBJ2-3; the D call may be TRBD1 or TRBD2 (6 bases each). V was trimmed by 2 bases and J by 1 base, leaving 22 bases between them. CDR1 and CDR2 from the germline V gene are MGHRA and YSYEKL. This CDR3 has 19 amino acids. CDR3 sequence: CASSQLYSLGGAGTDTQYF. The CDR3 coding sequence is TGCGCCAGCAGCCAACTATACTCATTGGGGGGCGCGGGCACAGATACGCAGTATTTT.

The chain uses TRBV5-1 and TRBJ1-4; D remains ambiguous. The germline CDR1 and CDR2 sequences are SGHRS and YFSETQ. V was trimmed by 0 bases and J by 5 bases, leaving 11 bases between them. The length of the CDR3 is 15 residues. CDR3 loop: CASSLAPAPNEKLFF. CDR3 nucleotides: TGCGCCAGCAGCTTGGCTCCCGCTCCCAATGAAAAACTGTTTTTT.

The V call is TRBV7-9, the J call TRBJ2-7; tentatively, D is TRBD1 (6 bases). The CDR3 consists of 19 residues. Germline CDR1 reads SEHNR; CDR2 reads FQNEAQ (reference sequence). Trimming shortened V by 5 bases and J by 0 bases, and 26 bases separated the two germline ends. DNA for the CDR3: TGTGCCAGCAGCGATGCCCTAAAGGGACACGGAGAGACCTCCTACGAGCAGTACTTC. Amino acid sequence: CASSDALKGHGETSYEQYF. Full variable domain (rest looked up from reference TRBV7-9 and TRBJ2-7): DTGVSQNPRHKITKRGQNVTFRCDPISEHNRLYWYRQTLGQGPEFLTYFQNEAQLEKSRLLSDRFSAERPKGSFSTLEIQRTEQGDSAMYLCASSDALKGHGETSYEQYFGPGTRLTVT.

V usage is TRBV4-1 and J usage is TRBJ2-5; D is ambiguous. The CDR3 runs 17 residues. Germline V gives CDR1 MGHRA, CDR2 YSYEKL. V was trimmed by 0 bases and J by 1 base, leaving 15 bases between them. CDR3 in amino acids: CASSQDGGRRIQETQYF. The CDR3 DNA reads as TGCGCCAGCAGCCAAGATGGCGGTAGAAGGATCCAAGAGACCCAGTACTTC.

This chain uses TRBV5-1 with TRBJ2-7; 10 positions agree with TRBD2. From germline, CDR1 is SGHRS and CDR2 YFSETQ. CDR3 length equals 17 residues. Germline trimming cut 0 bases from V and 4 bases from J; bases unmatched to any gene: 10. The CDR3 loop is CASSLEGLAGALYEQYF. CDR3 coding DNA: TGCGCCAGCAGCTTGGAGGGGCTAGCGGGAGCACTATACGAGCAGTACTTC.

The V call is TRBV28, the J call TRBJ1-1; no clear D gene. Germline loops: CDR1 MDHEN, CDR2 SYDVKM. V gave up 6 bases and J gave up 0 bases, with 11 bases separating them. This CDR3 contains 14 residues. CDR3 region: CASSHGQLNTEAFF. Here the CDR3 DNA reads TGTGCCAGCAGCCATGGGCAGCTGAACACTGAAGCTTTCTTT.

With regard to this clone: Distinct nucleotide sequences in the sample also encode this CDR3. CDR3 region: CASSFRGSYEQYF. As DNA, the CDR3 is TGTGCCAGCAGCTTTCGGGGGTCCTACGAGCAGTACTTC. The chain carries TRBV5-4 and TRBJ2-7; TRBD2 is a possible D gene (6 bases). The CDR3 has 13 residues. CDR1 and CDR2 (germline): SGHNT, YYREEE (reference sequence). Trimming cost V 2 bases and J 1 base, with 7 bases left between them.

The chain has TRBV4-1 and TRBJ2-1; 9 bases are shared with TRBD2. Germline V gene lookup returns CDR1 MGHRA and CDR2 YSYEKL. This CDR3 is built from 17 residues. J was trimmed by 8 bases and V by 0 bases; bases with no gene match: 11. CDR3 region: CASSQDGSSGSRDEQFF. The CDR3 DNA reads TGCGCCAGCAGCCAAGACGGAAGTAGCGGGAGTAGAGATGAGCAGTTCTTC.